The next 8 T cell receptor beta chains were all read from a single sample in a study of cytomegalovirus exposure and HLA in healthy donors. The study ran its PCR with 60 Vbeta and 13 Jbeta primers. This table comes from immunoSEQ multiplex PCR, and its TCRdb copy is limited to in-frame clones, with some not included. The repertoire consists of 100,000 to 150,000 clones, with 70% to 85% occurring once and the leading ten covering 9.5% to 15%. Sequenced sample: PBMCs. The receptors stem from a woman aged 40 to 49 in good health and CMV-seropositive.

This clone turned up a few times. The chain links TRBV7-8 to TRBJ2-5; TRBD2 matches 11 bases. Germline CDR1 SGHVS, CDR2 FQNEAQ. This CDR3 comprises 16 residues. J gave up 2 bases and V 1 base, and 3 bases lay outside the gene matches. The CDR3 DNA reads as TGTGCCAGCAGCTTAGAGGTAGCGGGAGGGCAAGAGACCCAGTACTTC. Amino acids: CASSLEVAGGQETQYF. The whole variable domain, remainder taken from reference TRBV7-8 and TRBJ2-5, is GAGVSQSPRYKVAKRGQDVALRCDPISGHVSLFWYQQALGQGPEFLTYFQNEAQLDKSGLPSDRFFAERPEGSVSTLKIQRTQQEDSAVYLCASSLEVAGGQETQYFGPGTRLLVL.

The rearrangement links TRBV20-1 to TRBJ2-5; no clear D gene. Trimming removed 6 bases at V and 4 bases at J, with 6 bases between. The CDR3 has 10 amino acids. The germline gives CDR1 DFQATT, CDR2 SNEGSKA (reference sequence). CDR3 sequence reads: CSARLETQYF. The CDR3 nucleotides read TGCAGTGCCCGTCTAGAGACCCAGTACTTC.

Here the CDR3 DNA reads TGTGCCAGTAGTATTACAGGGGTTGGAAAAGCTTTCTTT. Amino acid sequence: CASSITGVGKAFF. V gene TRBV19 combines with J gene TRBJ1-1; 7 bases match TRBD1. Per the germline V gene, CDR1 is LNHDA and CDR2 is SQIVND (reference sequence). This CDR3 spans 13 amino acids. The V gene end was trimmed by 3 bases and the J gene end by 9 bases; junction bases not matched to a gene: 7.

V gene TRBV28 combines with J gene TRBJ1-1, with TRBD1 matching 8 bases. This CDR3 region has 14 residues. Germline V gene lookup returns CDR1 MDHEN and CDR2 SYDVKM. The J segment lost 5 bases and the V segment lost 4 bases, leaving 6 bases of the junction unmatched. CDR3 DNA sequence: TGTGCCAGCAGTTGGACAGGGCGAGGGACTGAAGCTTTCTTT. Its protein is CASSWTGRGTEAFF.

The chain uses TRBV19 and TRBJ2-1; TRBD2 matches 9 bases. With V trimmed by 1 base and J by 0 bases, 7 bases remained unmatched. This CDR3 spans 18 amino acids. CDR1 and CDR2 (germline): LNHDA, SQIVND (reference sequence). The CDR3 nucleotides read TGTGCCAGTAGTATAGGTCGGCGGGAGGGCCGCTCCTACAATGAGCAGTTCTTC. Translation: CASSIGRREGRSYNEQFF.

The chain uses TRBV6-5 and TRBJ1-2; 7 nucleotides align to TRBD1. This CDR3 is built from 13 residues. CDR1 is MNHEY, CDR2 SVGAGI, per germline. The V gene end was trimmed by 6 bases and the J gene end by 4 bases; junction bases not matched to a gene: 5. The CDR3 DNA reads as TGTGCCAGCAGAGCCGGGACAGCCTATGGCTACACCTTC. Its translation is CASRAGTAYGYTF.

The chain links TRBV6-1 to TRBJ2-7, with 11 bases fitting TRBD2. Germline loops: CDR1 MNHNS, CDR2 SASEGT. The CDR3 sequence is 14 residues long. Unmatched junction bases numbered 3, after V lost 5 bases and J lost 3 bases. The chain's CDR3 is CASSRLAGIYEQYF. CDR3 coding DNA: TGTGCCAGCAGTCGACTAGCGGGGATCTACGAGCAGTACTTC.

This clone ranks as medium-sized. The CDR3: CASSTGTSDTQYF. The CDR3 DNA follows: TGTGCCAGCTCAACCGGGACTAGCGATACGCAGTATTTT. This sequence joins TRBV18 and TRBJ2-3; 9 bases match TRBD2. Germline CDR1 is KGHSH and CDR2 is LQKENI. The CDR3 sequence is 13 residues long. V was clipped by 5 bases and J by 6 bases; unmatched bases: 3.